A single sample gave rise to the 6 T cell receptor beta chains below, sequenced in a study of T cells in tuberculosis. TCRdb's table, derived via immunoSEQ multiplex PCR, lists solely in-frame clones and lacks some. The sample lists tens of thousands of clones, nearly 95% seen once, with 7.5% in the top ten. The sequenced material came from PBMCs. These receptors came from a donor aged 10 to 29 with latent tuberculosis or without tuberculosis infection.

This clone came up a few times. The chain carries TRBV11-2 and TRBJ1-2; 7 nucleotides align to TRBD1. After removal of 4 bases from V and 4 bases from J, the junction contained 3 bases not matched to a gene. The CDR3 has 13 residues. Per germline, CDR1 SGHAT and CDR2 FQNNGV. CDR3 residues: CASSSTGPYGYTF. CDR3 nucleotides: TGTGCCAGCAGCTCGACAGGGCCCTATGGCTACACCTTC.

This rearrangement joins TRBV14 to TRBJ1-1; tentatively, D is TRBD1 (5 bases). This CDR3 comprises 18 residues. CDR1 is SGHDN, CDR2 FVKESK, per germline. V gave up 0 bases and J gave up 1 base, with 18 bases separating them. The CDR3 nucleotides read TGTGCCAGCAGCCAAGACCTTGGCCCGACAGTGAGGAACACTGAAGCTTTCTTT. This gives the protein CASSQDLGPTVRNTEAFF.

J is TRBJ2-6 and V is TRBV5-4; possibly TRBD2 for D (5 bases). Germline-derived CDR1 and CDR2 are SGHNT and YYREEE (reference sequence). Trimming pared 3 bases from V and 0 bases from J, leaving 10 bases between. There are 16 residues in the CDR3. DNA for the CDR3: TGTGCCAGCAGCTCGGACTTTAACTCTGGGGCCAACGTCCTGACTTTC. Translation gives CASSSDFNSGANVLTF.

The chain has TRBV9 and TRBJ2-1; 7 bases map to TRBD1. V lost 0 bases to trimming and J lost 0 bases; unmatched junction nucleotides: 6. CDR3 length: 17 amino acids. Germline lookup yields CDR1 SGDLS and CDR2 YYNGEE. The DNA of the CDR3 is TGTGCCAGCAGCGTAGATTCCCGGACAGGCTCCTACAATGAGCAGTTCTTC. Protein: CASSVDSRTGSYNEQFF. The whole variable domain, remainder taken from reference TRBV9 and TRBJ2-1, is DSGVTQTPKHLITATGQRVTLRCSPRSGDLSVYWYQQSLDQGLQFLIQYYNGEERAKGNILERFSAQQFPDLHSELNLSSLELGDSALYFCASSVDSRTGSYNEQFFGPGTRLTVL.

The chain is built from TRBV27 and TRBJ2-7; 8 bases line up with TRBD2. This CDR3 spans 16 amino acids. Germline lookup yields CDR1 MNHEY and CDR2 SMNVEV (reference sequence). The trim removed 0 bases at V and 0 bases at J, leaving 4 bases unmatched. The CDR3 is CASSLSGLAPSYEQYF. As DNA, the CDR3 is TGTGCCAGCAGTTTATCTGGACTAGCCCCCTCCTACGAGCAGTACTTC.

The chain has TRBV6-1 and TRBJ1-1; TRBD1 might be the D (5 bases). Germline CDR1 reads MNHNS; CDR2 reads SASEGT. Trimming stripped 2 bases from V and 1 base from J, with 20 bases between. The CDR3 runs 18 residues. DNA of the CDR3: TGTGCCAGCAGTGAACCTACTAAGGAAGGGGCAGCGAACACTGAAGCTTTCTTT. Its translation: CASSEPTKEGAANTEAFF.